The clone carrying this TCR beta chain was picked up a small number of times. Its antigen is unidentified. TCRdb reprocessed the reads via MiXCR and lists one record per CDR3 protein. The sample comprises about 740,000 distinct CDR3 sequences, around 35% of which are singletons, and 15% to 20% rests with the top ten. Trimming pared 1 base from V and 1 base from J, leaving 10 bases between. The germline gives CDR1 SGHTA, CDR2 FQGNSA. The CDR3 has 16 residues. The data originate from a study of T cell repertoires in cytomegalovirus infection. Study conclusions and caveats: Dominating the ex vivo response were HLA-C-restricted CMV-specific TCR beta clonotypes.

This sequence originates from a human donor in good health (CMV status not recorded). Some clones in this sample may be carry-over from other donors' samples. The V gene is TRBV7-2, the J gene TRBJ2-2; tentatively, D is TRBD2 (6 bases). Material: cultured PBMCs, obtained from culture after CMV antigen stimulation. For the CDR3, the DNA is TGTGCCAGCAGCTTAGTAAGGCGGGAGAACACCGGGGAGCTGTTTTTT. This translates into CASSLVRRENTGELFF.